The rows below give T cell receptor beta chains drawn from one sample of a study of cytomegalovirus exposure and HLA in healthy donors. Using immunoSEQ multiplex PCR, the repertoire was profiled, and TCRdb retains in-frame clones only, with some absent. The sample lists roughly 81,000 clones; less than 80% were seen once. Sequenced material: PBMCs. Receptors were obtained from a man aged 25 to 40 in good health and CMV-seronegative. CDR3s include the opening cysteine and the closing phenylalanine or tryptophan. A D gene is named only where the DNA matches it firmly. The size entry is marked missing in some rows and otherwise reads once, few, many or a size class.

TRBJ2-7 TRBV7-2 NA few TGTGCCAGCAGCTCAATGGGACTCCTGCGCTACGAGCAGTACTTC CASSSMGLLRYEQYF
TRBJ1-5 TRBV30 TRBD1 once TGTGCCTGGAGTGAGGGGGCGAATCAGCCCCAGCATTTT CAWSEGANQPQHF
TRBJ1-3 TRBV2 NA NA TGTGCCAGCACCCGGGACAAAGGGAACACCATATATTTT CASTRDKGNTIYF
TRBJ1-1 TRBV25-1 NA few TGTGCCAGCCAACCCATTGGACAGAGGAACACTGAAGCTTTCTTT CASQPIGQRNTEAFF
TRBJ1-2 TRBV6-5 TRBD1 NA TGTGCCAGCAAATATACCGGGACAGGGAGAGGCTACACCTTC CASKYTGTGRGYTF
TRBJ1-3 TRBV28 TRBD1 few TGTGCCAGCAGTTTAGACAGGGTGCGAAACACCATATATTTT CASSLDRVRNTIYF
TRBJ2-3 TRBV10-2 NA NA TGCGCCAGCAGTGTTAGTGGTTTTGTTTCGCTTTCGACTAGCACAGATACGCAGTATTTT CASSVSGFVSLSTSTDTQYF
TRBJ2-5 TRBV5-1 TRBD2 NA TGCGCCAGCTCAGCGGGAGTGAGTTTCCAAGAGACCCAGTACTTC CASSAGVSFQETQYF
TRBJ2-7 TRBV7-8 NA NA TGTGCCAGCAGCCGCACAACCGCGGACTCCTACGAGCAGTACTTC CASSRTTADSYEQYF
TRBJ1-1 TRBV5-6 NA few TGTGCCAGCAGCTTGGGGGCGCGAACTGAAGCTTTCTTT CASSLGARTEAFF
TRBJ2-7 TRBV6-1 TRBD2 once TGTGCCAGCTCCCTAGCGGGAGGAACCTACGAGCAGTACTTC CASSLAGGTYEQYF
TRBJ2-1 TRBV7-3 TRBD1 NA TGTGCCAGCAGCTTATTGACGGGGACAGTGTACAATGAGCAGTTCTTC CASSLLTGTVYNEQFF
TRBJ2-7 TRBV5-6 TRBD1 NA TGTGCCAGCAGCAGAAGACAGGGCTCCTACGAGCAGTACTTC CASSRRQGSYEQYF
TRBJ2-3 TRBV5-1 TRBD2 NA TGCGCCAGCAGCTTGATGCGCGGGGGGGCAGATACGCAGTATTTT CASSLMRGGADTQYF
TRBJ2-1 TRBV7-2 TRBD2 NA TGTGCCAGCAGCTTGGACCCGGGACTAGCGCTAAAGCAGTTCTTC CASSLDPGLALKQFF
TRBJ1-2 TRBV6-5 NA NA TGTGCCAGCAGTTACTCCGAAACGGGTAACTATGGCTACACCTTC CASSYSETGNYGYTF
TRBJ2-3 TRBV7-9 TRBD1 NA TGTTCCAGCAGCTCAGACAGGGGTAAGAGGAAAGATACGCAGTATTTT CSSSSDRGKRKDTQYF
TRBJ2-6 TRBV30 NA NA TGTGCCTGGAGTCGGCCGGGAGCCGGGGCCAACGTCCTGCCTTTC CAWSRPGAGANVLPF
TRBJ2-1 TRBV5-4 NA NA TGTGCCAGCAGCTTTTTGGGGGCGCACGAAACGAACAATGAGCAGTTCTTC CASSFLGAHETNNEQFF
TRBJ2-1 TRBV29-1 TRBD2 NA TGCAGCGTTGGCGGGGGGGGGCACAATGAGCAGTTCTTC CSVGGGGHNEQFF
TRBJ2-1 TRBV29-1 NA NA TGCAGCCTCCTCGCGGGGCGCCATGTCGGGGGGCAGTTCTTC CSLLAGRHVGGQFF
TRBJ2-7 TRBV4-3 TRBD2 few TGCGCCAGCAGCCCCGGGACTAGGGCCTACGAGCAGTACTTC CASSPGTRAYEQYF
TRBJ1-5 TRBV19 NA NA TGTGCCAGTAGTATTAGGGGGAATCAGCCCCAGCATTTT CASSIRGNQPQHF
TRBJ2-3 TRBV5-1 TRBD2 NA TGCGCCAGCAGCCTGGCCGGGACTAGCGGATCGGGCACAGATACGCAGTATTTT CASSLAGTSGSGTDTQYF
TRBJ1-2 TRBV6-5 NA NA TGTGCCAGCAGTAGTAGGTCGGTAGCGGGAGGCTACACCTTC CASSSRSVAGGYTF
TRBJ1-2 TRBV18 TRBD1 NA TGTGCCAGCTCTTGGGGGGACAGACAATGCACCTTC CASSWGDRQCTF
TRBJ1-5 TRBV10-3 NA NA TGTGCCATTTCAGAGGCAGGGGATCAGCCCCAGCATTTT CAISEAGDQPQHF
TRBJ2-5 TRBV28 TRBD1 once TGTGCCAGCAGTTTACTGACAGGGACGTACTTC CASSLLTGTYF
TRBJ1-1 TRBV7-9 NA NA TGTTCCAGCAGCCGAACAGGCCTTGAAGCTTTCTTT CSSSRTGLEAFF
TRBJ2-1 TRBV7-2 TRBD2 NA TGTGCCAGCAGCTTATTCGGGACTAGCGGGAGTTATGAGCAGTTCTTC CASSLFGTSGSYEQFF
TRBJ2-7 TRBV7-9 TRBD2 once TGTGCCAGCAGCGCGGGGGGCACCTCCTACGAGCAGTACTTC CASSAGGTSYEQYF
TRBJ1-1 TRBV6-7 TRBD1 NA TGTGCCAGCAGTTATGGACAGGATAAGAACACTGAAGCTTTCTTT CASSYGQDKNTEAFF
TRBJ2-7 TRBV5-1 NA NA TGCGCCAGCAAGGAGGAATACAACGAGCAGTACTTC CASKEEYNEQYF
TRBJ1-5 TRBV2 NA NA TGTGCCAGCAGCATAGACATCCGTCGAGCCCAGCATTTT CASSIDIRRAQHF
TRBJ1-1 TRBV11-2 NA NA TGTGCCAGCAGCGACAAAAGAGCCACTGAAGCTTTCTTT CASSDKRATEAFF
TRBJ1-2 TRBV25-1 NA once TGTGCCAGCAGTGATTCAGGGGCGCTTGGCTACACCTTC CASSDSGALGYTF
TRBJ1-5 TRBV28 NA NA TGTGCCAGCATTCTCGACAGAAGCAATCAGCCCCAGCATTTT CASILDRSNQPQHF
TRBJ2-2 TRBV19 NA NA TGTGCCAGTAGTCCCGCTCGTAGAACGAACACCGGGGAGCTGTTTTTT CASSPARRTNTGELFF
TRBJ1-2 TRBV30 TRBD1 once TGTGCCTGGAGTGTACGCCGACAGGGGAGGTATGGCTACACCTTC CAWSVRRQGRYGYTF
TRBJ2-3 TRBV19 TRBD2 NA TGTGCCAGTAGCGGGGGGGCCTTTGGAGATACGCAGTATTTT CASSGGAFGDTQYF
TRBJ2-7 TRBV10-3 NA NA TGTGCCATCAGTGAGTTCGGGGGGCGAGACGAGCAGTACTTC CAISEFGGRDEQYF
TRBJ1-1 TRBV27 NA NA TGTGCCAGCAGTTTTTCAGGGATGAACACTGAAGCTTTCTTT CASSFSGMNTEAFF
TRBJ1-4 TRBV6-4 NA NA TGTGCCAGAAAGGGGGTAGGGGAAAAACTGTTTTTT CARKGVGEKLFF
TRBJ1-1 TRBV19 NA NA TGTGCCAGTAGAGCCCGGGGTGGTCTGGCTGAAGCTTTCTTT CASRARGGLAEAFF
TRBJ1-1 TRBV6-6 NA NA TGTGCCAGCAGTTACGCCCCCAGGGGCACTGAGGCTTTCTTT CASSYAPRGTEAFF
TRBJ1-4 TRBV30 NA NA TGTGCCCGGAGTGTAGTAGGGGTTCGGTCTAATGAAAAACTGTTTTTT CARSVVGVRSNEKLFF
TRBJ1-2 TRBV7-9 NA NA TGTGCCAGCAGCGGGGCCCCTAACTATGGCTACACCTTC CASSGAPNYGYTF